This T cell receptor beta chain was observed in a study of blood T cell repertoires in COVID-19. Seattle participants joined during active infection and were tracked over time. This clone was seen a single time. Other DNA sequences in this sample translate to the same CDR3. The CDR3 is made up of 11 amino acids. CDR1 is SQVTM and CDR2 is ANQGSEA in the germline V gene. Trimming cost V 7 bases and J 4 bases, with 10 bases left between them. Method: immunoSEQ multiplex PCR; TCRdb's copy keeps in-frame clones and lacks some. The table includes some 180,000 clones, more than 80% detected once. Sequencing was performed on peripheral blood. The J gene is TRBJ2-5, the V gene TRBV29-1, with a tentative D call TRBD1 (5 bases). This receptor was identified in a woman aged 35 to 49 with COVID-19, enrolled during active disease. The CDR3 DNA is TGCAGCGCCAGGGTGGGAGAGACCCAGTACTTC. This translates into CSARVGETQYF.